These 15 T cell receptor beta chains came from one sample sequenced in a study of blood T cell repertoires in COVID-19. Assay used: immunoSEQ multiplex PCR; TCRdb lists only in-frame clones, some missing. Here the sample spans about 73,000 clones, 82% being singletons. The sequencing sample was made of peripheral blood. Every receptor here comes from a woman in her sixties with acute or convalescent COVID-19.

This chain uses TRBV19 with TRBJ2-7; no firm D call. Germline V lookup: CDR1 LNHDA, CDR2 SQIVND (reference sequence). The CDR3 has 15 residues. V shed 3 bases and J shed 2 bases, with 14 bases lying between them. DNA of the CDR3: TGTGCCAGTAGTATCAGTAAAATCCACCCCTACGAGCAGTACTTC. Its protein product is CASSISKIHPYEQYF.

J is TRBJ1-1 and V is TRBV9; D is possibly TRBD1 (5 bases). This CDR3 region has 14 residues. Germline V gene data show CDR1 as SGDLS and CDR2 as YYNGEE. V was pared by 4 bases and J by 2 bases, with 12 bases between. The CDR3 spells CASSPAGLNTEAFF. In DNA form, the CDR3 reads TGTGCCAGCAGCCCCGCAGGGCTTAACACTGAAGCTTTCTTT.

This chain joins TRBV19 and TRBJ1-3, with 7 bases lining up with TRBD1. The CDR3 is made up of 16 amino acids. Looked up from germline, CDR1 is LNHDA and CDR2 is SQIVND (reference sequence). The trim removed 5 bases at V and 1 base at J, leaving 8 bases unmatched. The CDR3 here is CASSSRQGYSGNTIYF. The CDR3 DNA reads as TGTGCCAGTAGTTCGAGACAGGGATATTCTGGAAACACCATATATTTT.

The chain links TRBV6-6 to TRBJ2-7, with 8 bases matching TRBD2. There are 16 residues in the CDR3. Germline-derived CDR1 and CDR2 are MNHNY and SVGAGI (reference sequence). V dropped 0 bases and J dropped 4; count of bases not matched to a gene: 8. This CDR3 is CASSYSWRGDTYEQYF. The CDR3 nucleotides are TGTGCCAGCAGTTACTCGTGGCGGGGGGACACTTACGAGCAGTACTTC.

The chain couples TRBV7-3 to TRBJ2-5; TRBD1 matches at 11 bases. Germline CDR1 reads SGHTA; CDR2 reads FQGTGA. V lost 3 bases and J lost 5; bases outside the gene matches: 8. This CDR3 has 16 residues. CDR3 residues: CASSLTGTGGHETQYF. The CDR3 region has the DNA TGTGCCAGCAGCTTGACCGGGACAGGGGGTCATGAGACCCAGTACTTC.

The rearrangement uses TRBV7-6 and TRBJ2-5, with TRBD1 matching over 9 bases. The V gene's germline CDR1 is SGHVS and CDR2 FNYEAQ. The V gene end was trimmed by 2 bases and the J gene end by 4 bases; junction bases not matched to a gene: 5. The CDR3 consists of 15 residues. The CDR3 sequence is CASSLPPQGAETQYF. The DNA for the CDR3 is TGTGCCAGCAGCTTACCACCACAGGGGGCAGAGACCCAGTACTTC.

The chain is built from TRBV6-5 and TRBJ2-3; TRBD1 matches at 11 bases. V was pared by 8 bases and J by 0 bases, with 4 bases of the junction left unmatched. The CDR3 sequence is 15 residues long. Germline lookup yields CDR1 MNHEY and CDR2 SVGAGI. Here the CDR3 reads CASGQGAPSTDTQYF. CDR3 bases: TGTGCCAGCGGACAGGGGGCCCCTAGCACAGATACGCAGTATTTT.

J is TRBJ1-1 and V is TRBV5-1, with D perhaps TRBD1 (5 bases). The ends were cut back, 4 bases at V and 6 bases at J, with 16 bases in the middle. Germline V gives CDR1 SGHRS, CDR2 YFSETQ. The CDR3 has 14 amino acids. The CDR3: CASSLRGGGPEAFF. CDR3 in DNA: TGCGCCAGCAGCCTCCGGGGCGGAGGGCCTGAAGCTTTCTTT.

V and J are TRBV5-8 and TRBJ1-5; 8 positions match TRBD1. Trimming at V came to 0 bases and at J to 6 bases, leaving 5 bases not matched to a gene. CDR1 and CDR2 (germline): SGHTS, YDEGEE. CDR3 length: 15 residues. CDR3 bases: TGTGCCAGCAGCTTGGATCAGGGGGCAAGTCAGCCCCAGCATTTT. It specifies CASSLDQGASQPQHF.

This chain uses TRBV6-5 with TRBJ2-7; 8 bases agree with TRBD2. The V gene's germline CDR1 is MNHEY and CDR2 SVGAGI. This CDR3 spans 14 amino acids. Losses at the gene ends were 7 bases for V and 2 bases for J; bases not matched to a gene: 7. This CDR3 reads CASTPWTSTYEQYF. The CDR3, as DNA: TGTGCCAGCACCCCATGGACTAGCACCTACGAGCAGTACTTC.

This chain links TRBV2 with TRBJ2-1, with D tentatively TRBD2 (6 bases). The germline V gene encodes CDR1 SNHLY and CDR2 FYNNEI. There are 14 residues in the CDR3. With 8 bases removed from V and 3 bases from J, the gap between germline ends came to 14 bases. For the CDR3, the DNA is TGTGCCAGCCAGACCCGGGACTTCTACAATGAGCAGTTCTTC. Translated: CASQTRDFYNEQFF.

J is TRBJ2-5 and V is TRBV7-2; 8 bases fit TRBD2. Germline CDR1 and CDR2: SGHTA and FQGNSA. The J segment lost 4 bases and the V segment lost 1 base, leaving 8 bases of the junction unmatched. This CDR3 region has 16 residues. For the CDR3, the DNA is TGTGCCAGCAGCTTAGTACTGAGGAGCGGGGGAGAGACCCAGTACTTC. It codes for CASSLVLRSGGETQYF.

The chain combines TRBV7-9 with TRBJ1-2, with D maybe TRBD1 (6 bases). Germline V lookup: CDR1 SEHNR, CDR2 FQNEAQ (reference sequence). The CDR3 extends over 15 amino acids. The germline V and J ends were trimmed by 4 bases and 4 bases, with 16 bases remaining between them. The CDR3 is CASSSLAGESYGYTF. In nucleotides, the CDR3 is TGTGCCAGCAGCTCCCTAGCAGGGGAAAGCTATGGCTACACCTTC.

The rearrangement joins TRBV5-1 to TRBJ2-3; tentative D call: TRBD1 (6 bases). The V gene's germline CDR1 is SGHRS and CDR2 YFSETQ. This CDR3 is 15 amino acids long. V lost 4 bases, J lost 4 bases, and 16 bases lay in between. This CDR3 is CASSPLGGTSDTQYF. CDR3 coding DNA: TGCGCCAGCAGCCCCTTAGGGGGAACCTCAGATACGCAGTATTTT.

The chain combines TRBV18 with TRBJ1-1, with 7 positions matching TRBD1. The CDR3 consists of 16 residues. From germline, CDR1 is KGHSH and CDR2 LQKENI. The V gene end was trimmed by 2 bases and the J gene end by 2 bases; junction bases not matched to a gene: 8. CDR3 region: CASSPVGTDKNTEAFF. The CDR3 DNA follows: TGTGCCAGCTCACCAGTTGGGACAGATAAAAACACTGAAGCTTTCTTT.